This T cell receptor beta chain stems from a study of CD4 T cells in relation to SARS-CoV-2 and coronaviruses. Overall study context: Crossreactive spike epitopes shared across donors were mapped to their HLA restriction. Study-level results: In approximately 71% of donors, memory CD4+ clonotypes crossrecognized SARS-CoV-2 and at least one common cold coronavirus spike. Crossreactive clones expanded significantly less to SARS-CoV-2 than monoreactive clones.

Produced via immunoSEQ multiplex PCR; TCRdb's table is partial and in-frame only. The sample contains more than 50,000 clones, roughly 90% of which appear only once. Concerning this clone itself: What it binds is unknown.

Before the COVID-19 pandemic, during about 2010-2018, CD4+ T cells were taken from unexposed donors. Naive and memory CD4+ T cells came from enriched cryopreserved PBMCs. The sample was memory CD4+ T cells from PBMCs. This clonotype originated in a human donor in good health.

For the CDR3, the DNA is TGTGCCAGCAGTTTCAGGGTGGGCCAGCCCCAGCATTTT. Protein product: CASSFRVGQPQHF. The chain combines TRBV27 with TRBJ1-5; possibly TRBD1 for D (5 bases). The V end was cut by 3 bases, the J end by 7 bases, with 10 bases between. Germline values: CDR1 MNHEY, CDR2 SMNVEV (reference sequence). CDR3 length: 13 amino acids.